The 13 T cell receptor beta chains listed next were all sequenced from one sample in a study of blood T cell repertoires in COVID-19. Only in-frame clones appear in the TCRdb table, and some are missing; sequencing was by immunoSEQ multiplex PCR. The table includes roughly 270,000 clones, 85% detected once. Sequencing was done on a sample of PBMCs or T cells enriched from blood (not recorded which). The receptors stem from a woman aged 45-65 years who had recovered from COVID-19.

V usage is TRBV6-4 and J usage is TRBJ2-2; D remains unclear. V dropped 9 bases and J dropped 8 bases, with 10 bases sitting between them. CDR3 length: 11 amino acids. Germline V gives CDR1 MRHNA, CDR2 SNTAGT. CDR3 region: CARESRGELFF. The CDR3 nucleotides read TGTGCCAGAGAGTCCAGGGGGGAGCTGTTTTTT.

In its sample, this clone was seen a few times. The rearrangement joins TRBV20-1 to TRBJ1-2; TRBD1 matches 10 bases. This CDR3 is 14 amino acids long. Germline CDR1 DFQATT, CDR2 SNEGSKA (reference sequence). Trimming took 3 bases from V and 8 from J; bases not matched to a gene: 9. This CDR3 reads CSASLRDRGYGYTF. CDR3 nucleotides: TGCAGTGCTAGTCTTAGGGACAGGGGATACGGCTACACCTTC.

This clone was found once. In nucleotides, the CDR3 is TGTGCCAGCAGTGGGACAGAAGATAATTCACCCCTCCACTTT. This codes for CASSGTEDNSPLHF. The chain is built from TRBV2 and TRBJ1-6, with D tentatively TRBD1 (6 bases). The CDR3 runs 14 residues. CDR1 is SNHLY and CDR2 is FYNNEI in the germline V gene. V lost 4 bases to trimming and J lost 5 bases, with 9 bases between them.

To note about this clone: A read error may account for a junction end that differs from germline. The rearrangement uses TRBV6-5 and TRBJ2-7; 7 bases agree with TRBD1. Per the germline V gene, CDR1 is MNHEY and CDR2 is SVGAGI. The CDR3 extends over 16 amino acids. In nucleotides, the CDR3 is TGTGCCGGCAGTTACGACAGCGGCCAGGGGGTGTACGAGCAGTACTTC. Its protein is CAGSYDSGQGVYEQYF.

V usage is TRBV18 and J usage is TRBJ2-2; 10 bases fit TRBD1. The CDR3 totals 19 residues. Germline V gives CDR1 KGHSH, CDR2 LQKENI. The V and J ends lost 3 bases and 0 bases, in that order; junction bases with no gene match: 10. The CDR3 DNA is TGTGCCAGCTCACCTCAAAACCCCGGGACAGGGGCGAACACCGGGGAGCTGTTTTTT. It yields the protein CASSPQNPGTGANTGELFF.

This clone was counted once. The genes are TRBV7-9 and TRBJ1-6; D not certain. With 5 bases removed from V and 3 bases from J, the gap between germline ends came to 11 bases. CDR1 and CDR2 from the germline V gene are SEHNR and FQNEAQ (reference sequence). The CDR3 has 15 amino acids. The CDR3 DNA reads as TGTGCCAGCAGCCAGTTGACAAACTATAATTCACCCCTCCACTTT. It is translated as CASSQLTNYNSPLHF. Full variable domain (missing parts from reference TRBV7-9 and TRBJ1-6): DTGVSQNPRHKITKRGQNVTFRCDPISEHNRLYWYRQTLGQGPEFLTYFQNEAQLEKSRLLSDRFSAERPKGSFSTLEIQRTEQGDSAMYLCASSQLTNYNSPLHFGNGTRLTVT.

This clone was recorded once. The chain has TRBV3-1 (or the pseudogene TRBV3-2) and TRBJ1-1; 7 positions match TRBD1. V lost 3 bases, J lost 7 bases, and 5 bases stayed unmatched. CDR3 length: 13 amino acids. Per the germline V gene, CDR1 is LGHDT and CDR2 is YNNKEL (reference sequence). CDR3 sequence: CASSHLQGYEAFF. For the CDR3, the DNA is TGTGCCAGCAGCCACCTACAGGGGTATGAAGCTTTCTTT.

The rearrangement links TRBV24-1 to TRBJ2-3, with D tentatively TRBD1 (7 bases). Germline CDR1 reads KGHDR; CDR2 reads SFDVKD. V shed 5 bases and J shed 4 bases, with 12 bases lying between them. The CDR3 spans 14 residues. The CDR3 DNA reads TGTGCCACCAGTGCGCAGGGGGACTCAGATACGCAGTATTTT. Translation: CATSAQGDSDTQYF.

The rearrangement links TRBV7-2 to TRBJ1-1; no clear D. With 5 bases removed from V and 0 bases from J, the gap between germline ends came to 7 bases. From germline, CDR1 is SGHTA and CDR2 FQGNSA. This CDR3 has 13 amino acids. The CDR3 here is CASSRLMNTEAFF. The CDR3 DNA follows: TGTGCCAGCAGCCGTCTTATGAACACTGAAGCTTTCTTT.

The CDR3 coding sequence is TGTGCCAGCAGTGCGCAGAGGGGGACTGAAGCTTTCTTT. Translating gives CASSAQRGTEAFF. The gene calls are TRBV2 and TRBJ1-1; a possible D gene is TRBD1 (6 bases). V lost 4 bases, J lost 5 bases, and 11 bases lay in between. This CDR3 comprises 13 residues. The germline gives CDR1 SNHLY, CDR2 FYNNEI.

The CDR3 nucleotides read TGTGCCACCAGCAGAGATTTGGGGGCGGTTACAGATACGCAGTATTTT. Protein sequence: CATSRDLGAVTDTQYF. The chain uses TRBV15 and TRBJ2-3; D is perhaps TRBD1 (6 bases). Trimming removed 0 bases from V and 3 bases from J, with 13 bases in between. The CDR3 has 16 residues. CDR1 and CDR2 (germline): LNHNV, YYDKDF (reference sequence).

In its sample, this clone was seen once. The chain joins TRBV9 to TRBJ2-1; the D gene is possibly TRBD2 (5 bases). Per the germline V gene, CDR1 is SGDLS and CDR2 is YYNGEE. Trimming shortened V by 0 bases and J by 7 bases, and 8 bases separated the two germline ends. There are 13 residues in the CDR3. The CDR3 is CASSVAPGNEQFF. In DNA form, the CDR3 reads TGTGCCAGCAGCGTAGCTCCGGGGAATGAGCAGTTCTTC.

This clone has only a few counts. V is TRBV21-1 and J is TRBJ1-2; TRBD1 reflects the table's D call only, with no check against the DNA. TRBV21-1 is marked as a pseudogene. This CDR3 spans 12 amino acids. The CDR3 coding sequence is TGTGCCAGCAGCTGGACACCCCGCGGCTACACCTTC. Its translation is CASSWTPRGYTF.